The 3 T cell receptor beta chains given below trace back to one sample, sequenced in a study of a mutant IDH1 vaccine in newly diagnosed glioma. TCRdb keeps only in-frame clones here, not all; method: immunoSEQ multiplex PCR. The sample holds about 56,000 clones; roughly 80% are singletons and the top ten take 5.3%. Their antigens are not known. Sample time point: week 47, end of study. Each vaccine dose was 300 ug of mutant IDH1 20-mer peptide, with topical imiquimod. Sequences were derived from PBMCs, sampled from a glioma patient whose treatment included an IDH1 peptide vaccine. These receptor sequences come from a middle-aged man with glioma.

The V gene is TRBV2, the J gene TRBJ1-5; 10 nucleotides align to TRBD1. The CDR3 extends over 15 amino acids. Germline values: CDR1 SNHLY, CDR2 FYNNEI. With 7 bases clipped from V and 3 bases from J, the junction kept 6 bases outside the gene matches. This CDR3 reads CASMGDRGPNQPQHF. DNA for the CDR3: TGTGCCAGCATGGGGGACAGGGGACCCAATCAGCCCCAGCATTTT.

In this sample, this clone turned up a few times. The J gene is TRBJ1-2, the V gene TRBV7-9; TRBD1 aligns across 7 bases. Germline lookup yields CDR1 SEHNR and CDR2 FQNEAQ (reference sequence). V lost 3 bases and J lost 8; bases outside the gene matches: 0. This CDR3 has 11 amino acids. CDR3 region: CASSLDRGYTF. In nucleotides, the CDR3 is TGTGCCAGCAGCTTGGACAGGGGCTACACCTTC.

The chain carries TRBV6-1 and TRBJ1-3; D is ambiguous. Germline CDR1 MNHNS, CDR2 SASEGT. This CDR3 is 14 amino acids long. V gave up 1 base and J gave up 2 bases, with 6 bases separating them. The CDR3 bases are TGTGCCAGCAGTGAAGGGACTGCTGGAAACACCATATATTTT. Residues: CASSEGTAGNTIYF.